Listed below are T cell receptor beta chains from one sample, sequenced in a study of blood T cell repertoires in COVID-19. Here immunoSEQ multiplex PCR was the method, and the copy in TCRdb shows in-frame clones only, minus some. The data contain 79,000 or so clones, roughly 85% of them singletons. The sequencing sample was made of peripheral blood. The receptors were gathered from a man between 60 and 70 years old with COVID-19, enrolled during active disease. The CDR3 runs from the conserved cysteine through the conserved F or W. The D gene is left open where the match is weak. Clone sizes are given selectively: once, few, many, or a class where the clone is expanded.

J	V	size	D	CDR3	DNA
TRBJ1-6	TRBV11-2	.	.	CASSRPSGTYNSPLHF	TGTGCCAGCAGCCGCCCTTCAGGGACATATAATTCACCCCTCCACTTT
TRBJ2-2	TRBV5-1	.	TRBD1	CASSSKAGTGDTGELFF	TGCGCCAGCAGCTCAAAGGCCGGGACAGGGGACACCGGGGAGCTGTTTTTT
TRBJ2-2	TRBV5-1	few	TRBD1	CASSLPGTGNTGELFF	TGCGCCAGCAGCTTACCCGGGACAGGGAACACCGGGGAGCTGTTTTTT
TRBJ1-2	TRBV6-1	.	.	CASSEVRVEGYTF	TGTGCCAGCAGTGAGGTCCGGGTCGAAGGCTACACCTTC
TRBJ2-1	TRBV7-9	.	TRBD2	CASSRLAGEHNEQFF	TGTGCCAGCAGCCGACTAGCGGGGGAACACAATGAGCAGTTCTTC
TRBJ1-2	TRBV15	.	TRBD1	CATSRETTGGSGYTF	TGTGCCACCAGCAGAGAGACGACAGGGGGGTCCGGCTACACCTTC
TRBJ2-1	TRBV28	.	.	CASSPSRLGEQFF	TGTGCCAGCAGTCCTTCGAGGCTAGGTGAGCAGTTCTTC
TRBJ2-1	TRBV7-6	.	TRBD1	CASSLDGTGGRYNEQFF	TGTGCCAGCAGCTTAGACGGGACAGGGGGTCGATACAATGAGCAGTTCTTC
TRBJ2-1	TRBV11-1	.	TRBD2	CASSLGPSGVDEQFF	TGTGCCAGCAGCTTAGGCCCTAGCGGGGTGGATGAGCAGTTCTTC
TRBJ2-1	TRBV6-1	.	.	CAVGEGGSYNEQFF	TGTGCCGTCGGAGAGGGGGGGTCCTACAATGAGCAGTTCTTC
TRBJ2-1	TRBV30	.	TRBD2	CAWTSAWRGSSYNEQFF	TGTGCCTGGACTTCAGCTTGGCGGGGGAGCTCCTACAATGAGCAGTTCTTC
TRBJ2-5	TRBV27	once	TRBD2	CASRQTLLAAETQYF	TGTGCCAGCAGACAAACCCTACTAGCGGCAGAGACCCAGTACTTC
TRBJ2-7	TRBV3-1/TRBV3-2	.	.	CASSQGGYPNEQYF	TGTGCCAGCAGCCAAGGAGGCTATCCGAACGAGCAGTACTTC
TRBJ1-1	TRBV28	.	.	CASAWATNTEAFF	TGTGCCAGCGCTTGGGCAACGAACACTGAAGCTTTCTTT
TRBJ1-1	TRBV2	.	.	CASSESARLNTEAFF	TGTGCCAGCAGTGAATCTGCTCGGTTGAACACTGAAGCTTTCTTT
TRBJ2-3	TRBV6-4	.	.	CASSDELSTDTQYF	TGTGCCAGCAGTGACGAACTAAGCACAGATACGCAGTATTTT
TRBJ1-5	TRBV19	.	TRBD1	CASRSTDRGGQPQHF	TGTGCCAGTAGATCAACGGACAGGGGGGGTCAGCCCCAGCATTTT
TRBJ1-1	TRBV25-1	.	.	CASSEGQWNTEAFF	TGTGCCAGCAGTGAAGGACAATGGAACACTGAAGCTTTCTTT
TRBJ2-2	TRBV5-1	.	TRBD1	CASSVTGVNTGELFF	TGCGCCAGCAGCGTCACAGGGGTTAACACCGGGGAGCTGTTTTTT
TRBJ2-1	TRBV12-2	.	.	CASRYKNPTSGSVSYNEQFF	TGTGCAAGTCGCTACAAAAACCCAACTAGCGGGAGCGTTTCCTACAATGAGCAGTTCTTC